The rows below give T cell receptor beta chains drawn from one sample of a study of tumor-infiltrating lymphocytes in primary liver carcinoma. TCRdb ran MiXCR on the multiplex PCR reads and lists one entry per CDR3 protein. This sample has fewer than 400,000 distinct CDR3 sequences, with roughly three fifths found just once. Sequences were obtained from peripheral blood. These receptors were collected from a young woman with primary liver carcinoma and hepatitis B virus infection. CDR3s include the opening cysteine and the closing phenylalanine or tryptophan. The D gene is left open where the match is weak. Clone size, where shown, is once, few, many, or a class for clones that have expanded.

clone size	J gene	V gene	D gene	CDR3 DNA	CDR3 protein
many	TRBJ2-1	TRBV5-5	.	TGTGCCAGCAGCTTTAGTATCCACAATGAGCAGTTCTTC	CASSFSIHNEQFF
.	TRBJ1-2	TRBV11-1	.	TGTGCTAGCAGCTGGTCCCAGGAAACGGACGGCTACACCTTC	CASSWSQETDGYTF
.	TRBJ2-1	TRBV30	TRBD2	TGTGCCTGGGGCCTCAGCGGGAGGGCCCGTGCTCCCAATGAGCAGTTCTTC	CAWGLSGRARAPNEQFF
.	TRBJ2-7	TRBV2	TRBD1	TGTGCCAGCAGACGGACAGGGCCCTACGAGCAGTACTTC	CASRRTGPYEQYF
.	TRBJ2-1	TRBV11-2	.	TGTGCGAGCAGTCGTGTCGGGACACCAAATGAGCAGTTCTTC	CASSRVGTPNEQFF
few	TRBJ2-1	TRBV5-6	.	TGTGCCAGCAGCTTAGGAAGGCAGACTACCTACAATGAGCAGTTCTTC	CASSLGRQTTYNEQFF
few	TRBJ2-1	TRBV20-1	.	TGCAGTGCTAGAGCCCTCTCGGGCTCCTACAATGAGCAGTTCTTC	CSARALSGSYNEQFF
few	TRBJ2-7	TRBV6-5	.	TGTGCCAGCAGTTACTCCCAGGGGGGTTACGAGCAGTACTTC	CASSYSQGGYEQYF
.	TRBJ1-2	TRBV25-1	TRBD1	TGTGCCAGCAGTGGGTCCGGGACAGGGTATTTCTATGGCTACACCTTC	CASSGSGTGYFYGYTF
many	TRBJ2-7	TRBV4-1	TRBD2	TGCGCCAGCAGCCGAAGCGGGAGTGGCTACGAGCAGTACTTC	CASSRSGSGYEQYF
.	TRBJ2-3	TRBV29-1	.	TGCAGCGCCCGTTGGACAGACTCGCAGTATTTT	CSARWTDSQYF
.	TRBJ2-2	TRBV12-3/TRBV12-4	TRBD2	TGTGCCAGCAGCCCGGGGGGGGAGCAGGAGAATGCCGGGGAGCTGTTTTTT	CASSPGGEQENAGELFF
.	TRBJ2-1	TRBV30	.	TGTGCCTGGAGTGTCGAGAGGGAGCAGTTCTTC	CAWSVEREQFF
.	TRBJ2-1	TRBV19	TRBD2	TGTGTCAGTGGTATAGCCAGCGGGAGCCTGCCCTACAATGAGCAGTTCTTC	CVSGIASGSLPYNEQFF
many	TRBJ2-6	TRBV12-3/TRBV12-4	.	TGTGCCAGCAGGGAGTCTGGGGCCAACGTCCTGACTTTC	CASRESGANVLTF
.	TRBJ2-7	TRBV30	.	TGTGCCTGGAAAAACAGAATGGGCTGGTCCTACGAGCAGTACTTC	CAWKNRMGWSYEQYF
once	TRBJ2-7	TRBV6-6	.	TGTGCCAGCAGTTCCCGACATGATCTCTCCTACGAGCAGTACTTC	CASSSRHDLSYEQYF
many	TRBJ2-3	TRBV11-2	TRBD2	TGTGCCAGCAGCTTAGGGGGGAGGGCCCAAGATACGCAGTATTTT	CASSLGGRAQDTQYF
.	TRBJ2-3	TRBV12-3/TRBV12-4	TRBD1	TGTGCCAGCAGACCCAATAGGGACAGGGTGTTGAATATGCAGTATTTT	CASRPNRDRVLNMQYF
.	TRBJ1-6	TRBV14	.	TGTGCCAGCAGCCAAGGTGTGACCTATAATTCACCCCTCCACTTT	CASSQGVTYNSPLHF
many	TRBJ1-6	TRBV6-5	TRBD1	TGTGCCAGCAGACGTCGGACAGGGGATAATTCACCCCTCCACTTT	CASRRRTGDNSPLHF